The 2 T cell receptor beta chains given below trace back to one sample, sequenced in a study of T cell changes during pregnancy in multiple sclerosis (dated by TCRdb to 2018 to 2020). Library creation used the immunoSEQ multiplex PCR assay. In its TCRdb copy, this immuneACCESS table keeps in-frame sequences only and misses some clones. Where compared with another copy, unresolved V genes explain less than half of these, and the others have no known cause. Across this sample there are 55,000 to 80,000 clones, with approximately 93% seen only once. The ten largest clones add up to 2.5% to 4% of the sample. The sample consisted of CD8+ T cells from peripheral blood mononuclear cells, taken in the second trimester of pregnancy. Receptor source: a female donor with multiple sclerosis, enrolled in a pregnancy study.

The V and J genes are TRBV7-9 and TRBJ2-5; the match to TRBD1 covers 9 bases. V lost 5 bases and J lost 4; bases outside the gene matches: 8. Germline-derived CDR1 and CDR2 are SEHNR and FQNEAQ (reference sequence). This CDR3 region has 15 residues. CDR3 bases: TGTGCCAGCAGCGGTCCGGGACAGGGCTTAGAGACCCAGTACTTC. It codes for CASSGPGQGLETQYF.

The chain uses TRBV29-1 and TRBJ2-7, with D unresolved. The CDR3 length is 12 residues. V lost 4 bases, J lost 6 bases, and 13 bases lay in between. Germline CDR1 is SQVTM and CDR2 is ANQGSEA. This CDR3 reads CSVASSAGEQYF. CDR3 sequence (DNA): TGCAGCGTTGCTTCTTCAGCAGGCGAGCAGTACTTC.